This T cell receptor beta chain was sequenced in a study of breast tumors, draining lymph nodes, adjacent tissues. This clonotype showed up many times. From the multiplex PCR reads, TCRdb called clonotypes with MiXCR, one entry per CDR3 protein. The sample holds about 150,000 distinct CDR3 sequences; 32% are singletons and the top ten take about 2.3%. The lymph nodes were axillary draining lymph nodes from breast cancer patients. Trimming removed 4 bases at V and 1 base at J, with 8 bases between. The CDR3 is 14 amino acids. In germline, CDR1 is SGHDT, CDR2 YYEEEE. What was sequenced was axillary lymph node tissue. V is TRBV5-6 and J is TRBJ2-2; D possibly corresponds to TRBD2 (5 bases). The TCR sequence derives from a female donor with breast cancer. Some clones in this sample may be carry-over from other donors' samples. The CDR3 DNA reads as TGTGCCAGCAGCGGAACTAGGAACACCGGGGAGCTGTTTTTT. Amino acid sequence: CASSGTRNTGELFF.